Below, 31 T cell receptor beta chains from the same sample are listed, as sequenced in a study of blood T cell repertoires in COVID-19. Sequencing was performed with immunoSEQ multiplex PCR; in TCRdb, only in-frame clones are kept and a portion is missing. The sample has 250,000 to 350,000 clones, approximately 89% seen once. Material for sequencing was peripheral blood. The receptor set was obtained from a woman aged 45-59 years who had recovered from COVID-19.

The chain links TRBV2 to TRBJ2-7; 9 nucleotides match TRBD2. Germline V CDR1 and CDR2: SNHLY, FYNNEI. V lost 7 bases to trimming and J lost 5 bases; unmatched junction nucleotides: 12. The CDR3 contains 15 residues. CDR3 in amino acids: CASNEGAGGSHEQYF. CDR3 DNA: TGTGCCAGCAACGAAGGGGCGGGAGGGTCCCACGAGCAGTACTTC.

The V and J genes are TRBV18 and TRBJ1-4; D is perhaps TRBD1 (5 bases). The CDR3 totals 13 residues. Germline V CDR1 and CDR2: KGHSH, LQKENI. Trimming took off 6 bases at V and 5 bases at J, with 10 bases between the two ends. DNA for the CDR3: TGTGCCAGCTCCCGCGACAGCAATGAAAAACTGTTTTTT. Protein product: CASSRDSNEKLFF.

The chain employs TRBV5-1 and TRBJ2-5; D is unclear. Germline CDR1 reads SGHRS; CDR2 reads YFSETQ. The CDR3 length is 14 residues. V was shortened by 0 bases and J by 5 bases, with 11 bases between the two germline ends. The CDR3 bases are TGCGCCAGCAGCTTGGCGAACAACAAGGAGACCCAGTACTTC. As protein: CASSLANNKETQYF.

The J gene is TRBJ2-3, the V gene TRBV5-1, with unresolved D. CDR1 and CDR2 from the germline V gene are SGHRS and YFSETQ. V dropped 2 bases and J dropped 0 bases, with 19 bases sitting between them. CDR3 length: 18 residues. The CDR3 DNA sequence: TGCGCCAGCAGCTTAGGCAGAAGCCACGACTTTAGCACAGATACGCAGTATTTT. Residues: CASSLGRSHDFSTDTQYF. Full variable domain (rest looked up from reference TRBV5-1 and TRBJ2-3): KAGVTQTPRYLIKTRGQQVTLSCSPISGHRSVSWYQQTPGQGLQFLFEYFSETQRNKGNFPGRFSGRQFSNSRSEMNVSTLELGDSALYLCASSLGRSHDFSTDTQYFGPGTRLTVL.

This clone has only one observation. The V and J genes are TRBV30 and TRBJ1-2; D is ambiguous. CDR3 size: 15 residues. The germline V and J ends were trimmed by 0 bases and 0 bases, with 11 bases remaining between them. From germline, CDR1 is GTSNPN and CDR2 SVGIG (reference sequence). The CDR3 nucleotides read TGTGCCTGGAGTGTACAACCGGGTTCTAACTATGGCTACACCTTC. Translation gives CAWSVQPGSNYGYTF.

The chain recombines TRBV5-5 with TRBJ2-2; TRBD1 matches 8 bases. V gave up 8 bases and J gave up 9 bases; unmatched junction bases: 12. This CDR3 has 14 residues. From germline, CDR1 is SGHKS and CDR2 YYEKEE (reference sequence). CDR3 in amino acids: CASTGQGDSRELFF. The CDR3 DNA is TGTGCCAGTACCGGACAGGGAGATTCGCGGGAGCTGTTTTTT.

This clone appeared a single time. CDR3 region: CASSLQQETQYF. For the CDR3, the DNA is TGCGCCAGCAGCTTGCAACAAGAGACCCAGTACTTC. The chain carries TRBV5-1 and TRBJ2-5, with D unresolved. Germline V gene data show CDR1 as SGHRS and CDR2 as YFSETQ. The CDR3 sequence is 12 residues long. Trimming pared 1 base from V and 2 bases from J, leaving 3 bases between.

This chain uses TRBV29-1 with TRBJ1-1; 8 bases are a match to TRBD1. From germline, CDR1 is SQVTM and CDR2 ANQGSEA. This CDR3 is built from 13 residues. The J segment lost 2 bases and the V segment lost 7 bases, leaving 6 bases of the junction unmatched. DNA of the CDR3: TGCAGCGCTGGACAGGGAGGAAACACTGAAGCTTTCTTT. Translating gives CSAGQGGNTEAFF.

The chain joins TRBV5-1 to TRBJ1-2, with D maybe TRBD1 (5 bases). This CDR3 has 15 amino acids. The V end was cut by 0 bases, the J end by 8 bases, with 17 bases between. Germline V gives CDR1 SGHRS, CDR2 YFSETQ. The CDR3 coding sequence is TGCGCCAGCAGCTTGGCCCGAGTAGGGGAGGAGGGCTACACCTTC. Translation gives CASSLARVGEEGYTF.

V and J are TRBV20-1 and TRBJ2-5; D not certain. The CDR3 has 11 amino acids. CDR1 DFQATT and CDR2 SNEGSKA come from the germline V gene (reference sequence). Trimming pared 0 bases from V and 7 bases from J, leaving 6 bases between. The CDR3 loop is CSARDYVTQYF. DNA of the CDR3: TGCAGTGCTAGAGATTATGTGACCCAGTACTTC.

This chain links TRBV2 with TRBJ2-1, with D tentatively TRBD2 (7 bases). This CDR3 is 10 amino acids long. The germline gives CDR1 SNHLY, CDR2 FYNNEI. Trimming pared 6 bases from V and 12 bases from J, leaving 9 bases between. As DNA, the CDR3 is TGTGCCAGCAGGGGAGGGGGGCAGTTCTTC. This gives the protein CASRGGGQFF.

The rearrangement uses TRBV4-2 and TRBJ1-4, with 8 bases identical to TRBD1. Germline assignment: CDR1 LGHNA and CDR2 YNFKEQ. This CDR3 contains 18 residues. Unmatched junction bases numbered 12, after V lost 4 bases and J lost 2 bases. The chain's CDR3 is CASSRKRTGLGTNEKLFF. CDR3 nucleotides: TGTGCCAGCAGCCGAAAAAGGACAGGGCTCGGGACTAATGAAAAACTGTTTTTT.

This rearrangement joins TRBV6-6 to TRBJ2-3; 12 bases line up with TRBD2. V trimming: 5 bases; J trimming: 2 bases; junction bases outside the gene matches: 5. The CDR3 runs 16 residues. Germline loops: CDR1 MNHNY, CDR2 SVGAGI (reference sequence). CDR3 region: CASSQPSGRDTDTQYF. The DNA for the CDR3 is TGTGCCAGCAGTCAACCTAGCGGGAGGGACACAGATACGCAGTATTTT.

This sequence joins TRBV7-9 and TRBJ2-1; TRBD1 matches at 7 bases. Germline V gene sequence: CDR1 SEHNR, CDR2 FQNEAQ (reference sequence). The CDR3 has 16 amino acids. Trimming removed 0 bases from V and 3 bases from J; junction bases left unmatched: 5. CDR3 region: CASSLARDSYYNEQFF. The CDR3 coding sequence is TGTGCCAGCAGCTTAGCTAGGGACAGCTACTACAATGAGCAGTTCTTC.

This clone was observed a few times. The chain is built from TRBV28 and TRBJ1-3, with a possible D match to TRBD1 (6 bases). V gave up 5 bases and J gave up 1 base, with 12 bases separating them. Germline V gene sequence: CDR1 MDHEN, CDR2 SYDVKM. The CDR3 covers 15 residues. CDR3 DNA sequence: TGTGCCAGCAGTCATAACAGGGTATCTGGAAACACCATATATTTT. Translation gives CASSHNRVSGNTIYF.

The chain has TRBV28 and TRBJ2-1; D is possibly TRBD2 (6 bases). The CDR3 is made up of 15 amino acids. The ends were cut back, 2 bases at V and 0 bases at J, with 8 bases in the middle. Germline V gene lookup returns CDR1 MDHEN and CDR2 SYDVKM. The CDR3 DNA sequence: TGTGCCAGCAGTTTAGGGGGGAGCTCCTACAATGAGCAGTTCTTC. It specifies CASSLGGSSYNEQFF.

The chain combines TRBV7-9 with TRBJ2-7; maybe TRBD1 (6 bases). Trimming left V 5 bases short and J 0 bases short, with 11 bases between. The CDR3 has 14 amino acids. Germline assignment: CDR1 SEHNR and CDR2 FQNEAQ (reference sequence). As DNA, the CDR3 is TGTGCCAGCAGCCCTGGACAGATCTCCTACGAGCAGTACTTC. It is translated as CASSPGQISYEQYF. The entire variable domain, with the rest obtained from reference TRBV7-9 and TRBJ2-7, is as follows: DTGVSQNPRHKITKRGQNVTFRCDPISEHNRLYWYRQTLGQGPEFLTYFQNEAQLEKSRLLSDRFSAERPKGSFSTLEIQRTEQGDSAMYLCASSPGQISYEQYFGPGTRLTVT.

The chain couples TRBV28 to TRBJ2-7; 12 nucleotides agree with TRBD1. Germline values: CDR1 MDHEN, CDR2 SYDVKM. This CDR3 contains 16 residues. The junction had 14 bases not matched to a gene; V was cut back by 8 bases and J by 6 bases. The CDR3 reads CASGPPGQGAKGEQYF. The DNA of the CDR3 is TGTGCCAGCGGTCCGCCGGGACAGGGGGCGAAGGGCGAGCAGTACTTC.

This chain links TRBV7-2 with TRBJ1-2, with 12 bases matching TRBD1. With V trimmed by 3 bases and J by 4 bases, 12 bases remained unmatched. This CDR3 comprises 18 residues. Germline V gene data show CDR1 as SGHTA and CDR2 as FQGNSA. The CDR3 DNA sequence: TGTGCCAGCAGCTTTGGTACTTCCGGGACAGGGGGCTCCTATGGCTACACCTTC. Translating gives CASSFGTSGTGGSYGYTF.

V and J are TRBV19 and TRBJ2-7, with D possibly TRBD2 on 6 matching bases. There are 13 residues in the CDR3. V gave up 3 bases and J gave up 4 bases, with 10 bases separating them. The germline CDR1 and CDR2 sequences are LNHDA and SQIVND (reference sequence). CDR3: CASSIGTQYEQYF. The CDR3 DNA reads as TGTGCCAGTAGTATCGGGACTCAGTACGAGCAGTACTTC.

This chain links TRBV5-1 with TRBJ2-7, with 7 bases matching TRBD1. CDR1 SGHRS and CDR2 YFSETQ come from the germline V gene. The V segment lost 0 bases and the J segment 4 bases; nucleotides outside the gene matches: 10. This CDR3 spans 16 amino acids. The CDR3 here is CASSLASGTVAYEQYF. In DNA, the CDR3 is TGCGCCAGCAGCTTGGCTTCCGGGACAGTCGCGTACGAGCAGTACTTC.

The CDR3 loop reads CASSSRIAGSTDTQYF. CDR3 coding DNA: TGTGCCAGTAGTTCGCGGATAGCGGGAAGCACAGATACGCAGTATTTT. The V call is TRBV19, the J call TRBJ2-3; 8 nucleotides line up with TRBD2. Germline V gene lookup returns CDR1 LNHDA and CDR2 SQIVND (reference sequence). This CDR3 has 16 amino acids. The ends lost 5 bases at V and 0 bases at J; junction bases unmatched: 7.

This chain's CDR3 is CASRPSVRDTQYF. DNA of the CDR3: TGTGCCAGCAGGCCCTCGGTGCGGGATACGCAGTATTTT. The J gene is TRBJ2-3, the V gene TRBV28; D gene unclear. V gave up 6 bases and J gave up 6 bases, with 13 bases separating them. Germline V gene data show CDR1 as MDHEN and CDR2 as SYDVKM. There are 13 residues in the CDR3.

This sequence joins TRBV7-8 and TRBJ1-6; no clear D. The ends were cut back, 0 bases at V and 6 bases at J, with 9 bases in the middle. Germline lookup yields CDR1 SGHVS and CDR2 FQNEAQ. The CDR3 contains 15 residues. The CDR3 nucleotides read TGTGCCAGCAGCTTAGCGCAACAGCCTAATTCACCCCTCCACTTT. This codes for CASSLAQQPNSPLHF.

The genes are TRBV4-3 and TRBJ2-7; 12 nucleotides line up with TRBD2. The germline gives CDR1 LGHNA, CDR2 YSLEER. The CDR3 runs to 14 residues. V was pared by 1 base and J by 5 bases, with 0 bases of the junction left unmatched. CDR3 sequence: CASSQGLAGDEQYF. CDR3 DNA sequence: TGCGCCAGCAGCCAAGGACTAGCGGGGGACGAGCAGTACTTC.

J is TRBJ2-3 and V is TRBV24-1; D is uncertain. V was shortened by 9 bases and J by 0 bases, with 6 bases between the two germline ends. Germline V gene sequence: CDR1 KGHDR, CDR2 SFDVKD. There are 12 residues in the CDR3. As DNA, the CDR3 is TGTGCCACCGGTACTAGCACAGATACGCAGTATTTT. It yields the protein CATGTSTDTQYF.

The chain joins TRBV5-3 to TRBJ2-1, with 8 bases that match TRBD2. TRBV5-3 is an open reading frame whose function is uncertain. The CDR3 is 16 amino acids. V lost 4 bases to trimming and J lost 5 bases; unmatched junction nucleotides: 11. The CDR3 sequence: CARSHGRRGENNEQFF. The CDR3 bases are TGTGCCAGAAGCCATGGGCGGCGGGGGGAAAACAATGAGCAGTTCTTC.

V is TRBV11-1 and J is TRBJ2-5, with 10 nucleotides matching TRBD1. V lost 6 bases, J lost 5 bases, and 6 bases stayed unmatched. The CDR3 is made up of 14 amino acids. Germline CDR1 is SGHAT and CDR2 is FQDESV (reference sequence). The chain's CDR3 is CASSRQGAGETQYF. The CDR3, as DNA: TGTGCCAGCAGTAGACAGGGGGCGGGTGAGACCCAGTACTTC. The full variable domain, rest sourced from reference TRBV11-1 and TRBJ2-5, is EAEVAQSPRYKITEKSQAVAFWCDPISGHATLYWYRQILGQGPELLVQFQDESVVDDSQLPKDRFSAERLKGVDSTLKIQPAELGDSAMYLCASSRQGAGETQYFGPGTRLLVL.

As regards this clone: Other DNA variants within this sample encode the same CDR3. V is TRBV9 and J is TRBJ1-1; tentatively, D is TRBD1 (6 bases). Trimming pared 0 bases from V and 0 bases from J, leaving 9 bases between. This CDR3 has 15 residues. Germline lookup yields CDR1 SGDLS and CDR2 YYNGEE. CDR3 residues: CASSVGGQLNTEAFF. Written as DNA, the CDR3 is TGTGCCAGCAGCGTAGGGGGGCAGTTGAACACTGAAGCTTTCTTT.

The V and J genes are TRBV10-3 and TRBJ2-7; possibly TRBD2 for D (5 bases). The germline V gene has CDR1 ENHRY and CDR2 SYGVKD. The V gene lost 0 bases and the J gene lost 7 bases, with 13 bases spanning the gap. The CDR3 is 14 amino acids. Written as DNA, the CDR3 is TGTGCCATCAGTGAGTCGATCGTTTCGGGGGAGCAGTACTTC. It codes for CAISESIVSGEQYF.

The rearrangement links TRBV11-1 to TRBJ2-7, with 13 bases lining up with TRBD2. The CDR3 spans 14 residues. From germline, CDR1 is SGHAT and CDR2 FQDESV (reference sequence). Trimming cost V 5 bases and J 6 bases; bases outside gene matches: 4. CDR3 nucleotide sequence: TGTGCCAGCAGCCCCGGACTAGCGGGAGTCGAGCAGTACTTC. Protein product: CASSPGLAGVEQYF.